This entry concerns a single T cell receptor beta chain. Its antigen remains undetermined. No base quality information exists; no much larger clone differs at one position. The source of the sample is a study of radiotherapy plus CTLA-4 blockade in lung cancer (dated by TCRdb to the late 2010s). A note on the overall study: Among enrolled patients, roughly 17% had an objective response and 25% to 40% reached disease control.

The library relied on the immunoSEQ multiplex PCR assay. Entries here come from immuneACCESS through TCRdb and include only in-frame sequences with V and J called. Some clones fail to appear in such tables; in the studies checked, an unresolved V gene covers under half of the shortfall, and the cause of the remainder is unknown. In all, the sample holds tens of thousands of clones, and over 65% of those were seen once. 7.1% of the sample is held by the ten biggest clonotypes. Via the germline V gene (reference sequence), CDR1 is MNHNY and CDR2 SVGAGI. V is pared back by 6 bases and J by 11 bases, with 16 bases lying between the germline termini. The CDR3 covers 12 residues, taking in both the cysteine and the phenylalanine. Only the CDR3 portion is preserved as DNA: 36 bases, with reading frame beginning at the first base. Focal radiation therapy combined with CTLA-4 blockade (ipilimumab) was tested in patients with chemo-refractory metastatic non-small-cell lung cancer.

Study-wide findings and limitations: After treatment with radiotherapy and ipilimumab, TCR clones that originated in tumors expanded in peripheral blood. Early dynamic changes in blood T cell clones, together with increased serum interferon-beta after radiation, were reported as the strongest predictors of response.

The TCR originated in a human donor with non-small cell lung cancer who had a complete response to radiotherapy plus ipilimumab. Here the chain combines TRBV6-6 and TRBJ1-2; matching of 5 bases hints at TRBD1 as the D gene. The sample here was peripheral blood, taken from a patient treated with radiotherapy plus ipilimumab. CDR3 region: CASSPGDLRYTF. The nucleotide sequence is given as TGTGCCAGCAGCCCCGGGGACCTTAGGTACACCTTC.